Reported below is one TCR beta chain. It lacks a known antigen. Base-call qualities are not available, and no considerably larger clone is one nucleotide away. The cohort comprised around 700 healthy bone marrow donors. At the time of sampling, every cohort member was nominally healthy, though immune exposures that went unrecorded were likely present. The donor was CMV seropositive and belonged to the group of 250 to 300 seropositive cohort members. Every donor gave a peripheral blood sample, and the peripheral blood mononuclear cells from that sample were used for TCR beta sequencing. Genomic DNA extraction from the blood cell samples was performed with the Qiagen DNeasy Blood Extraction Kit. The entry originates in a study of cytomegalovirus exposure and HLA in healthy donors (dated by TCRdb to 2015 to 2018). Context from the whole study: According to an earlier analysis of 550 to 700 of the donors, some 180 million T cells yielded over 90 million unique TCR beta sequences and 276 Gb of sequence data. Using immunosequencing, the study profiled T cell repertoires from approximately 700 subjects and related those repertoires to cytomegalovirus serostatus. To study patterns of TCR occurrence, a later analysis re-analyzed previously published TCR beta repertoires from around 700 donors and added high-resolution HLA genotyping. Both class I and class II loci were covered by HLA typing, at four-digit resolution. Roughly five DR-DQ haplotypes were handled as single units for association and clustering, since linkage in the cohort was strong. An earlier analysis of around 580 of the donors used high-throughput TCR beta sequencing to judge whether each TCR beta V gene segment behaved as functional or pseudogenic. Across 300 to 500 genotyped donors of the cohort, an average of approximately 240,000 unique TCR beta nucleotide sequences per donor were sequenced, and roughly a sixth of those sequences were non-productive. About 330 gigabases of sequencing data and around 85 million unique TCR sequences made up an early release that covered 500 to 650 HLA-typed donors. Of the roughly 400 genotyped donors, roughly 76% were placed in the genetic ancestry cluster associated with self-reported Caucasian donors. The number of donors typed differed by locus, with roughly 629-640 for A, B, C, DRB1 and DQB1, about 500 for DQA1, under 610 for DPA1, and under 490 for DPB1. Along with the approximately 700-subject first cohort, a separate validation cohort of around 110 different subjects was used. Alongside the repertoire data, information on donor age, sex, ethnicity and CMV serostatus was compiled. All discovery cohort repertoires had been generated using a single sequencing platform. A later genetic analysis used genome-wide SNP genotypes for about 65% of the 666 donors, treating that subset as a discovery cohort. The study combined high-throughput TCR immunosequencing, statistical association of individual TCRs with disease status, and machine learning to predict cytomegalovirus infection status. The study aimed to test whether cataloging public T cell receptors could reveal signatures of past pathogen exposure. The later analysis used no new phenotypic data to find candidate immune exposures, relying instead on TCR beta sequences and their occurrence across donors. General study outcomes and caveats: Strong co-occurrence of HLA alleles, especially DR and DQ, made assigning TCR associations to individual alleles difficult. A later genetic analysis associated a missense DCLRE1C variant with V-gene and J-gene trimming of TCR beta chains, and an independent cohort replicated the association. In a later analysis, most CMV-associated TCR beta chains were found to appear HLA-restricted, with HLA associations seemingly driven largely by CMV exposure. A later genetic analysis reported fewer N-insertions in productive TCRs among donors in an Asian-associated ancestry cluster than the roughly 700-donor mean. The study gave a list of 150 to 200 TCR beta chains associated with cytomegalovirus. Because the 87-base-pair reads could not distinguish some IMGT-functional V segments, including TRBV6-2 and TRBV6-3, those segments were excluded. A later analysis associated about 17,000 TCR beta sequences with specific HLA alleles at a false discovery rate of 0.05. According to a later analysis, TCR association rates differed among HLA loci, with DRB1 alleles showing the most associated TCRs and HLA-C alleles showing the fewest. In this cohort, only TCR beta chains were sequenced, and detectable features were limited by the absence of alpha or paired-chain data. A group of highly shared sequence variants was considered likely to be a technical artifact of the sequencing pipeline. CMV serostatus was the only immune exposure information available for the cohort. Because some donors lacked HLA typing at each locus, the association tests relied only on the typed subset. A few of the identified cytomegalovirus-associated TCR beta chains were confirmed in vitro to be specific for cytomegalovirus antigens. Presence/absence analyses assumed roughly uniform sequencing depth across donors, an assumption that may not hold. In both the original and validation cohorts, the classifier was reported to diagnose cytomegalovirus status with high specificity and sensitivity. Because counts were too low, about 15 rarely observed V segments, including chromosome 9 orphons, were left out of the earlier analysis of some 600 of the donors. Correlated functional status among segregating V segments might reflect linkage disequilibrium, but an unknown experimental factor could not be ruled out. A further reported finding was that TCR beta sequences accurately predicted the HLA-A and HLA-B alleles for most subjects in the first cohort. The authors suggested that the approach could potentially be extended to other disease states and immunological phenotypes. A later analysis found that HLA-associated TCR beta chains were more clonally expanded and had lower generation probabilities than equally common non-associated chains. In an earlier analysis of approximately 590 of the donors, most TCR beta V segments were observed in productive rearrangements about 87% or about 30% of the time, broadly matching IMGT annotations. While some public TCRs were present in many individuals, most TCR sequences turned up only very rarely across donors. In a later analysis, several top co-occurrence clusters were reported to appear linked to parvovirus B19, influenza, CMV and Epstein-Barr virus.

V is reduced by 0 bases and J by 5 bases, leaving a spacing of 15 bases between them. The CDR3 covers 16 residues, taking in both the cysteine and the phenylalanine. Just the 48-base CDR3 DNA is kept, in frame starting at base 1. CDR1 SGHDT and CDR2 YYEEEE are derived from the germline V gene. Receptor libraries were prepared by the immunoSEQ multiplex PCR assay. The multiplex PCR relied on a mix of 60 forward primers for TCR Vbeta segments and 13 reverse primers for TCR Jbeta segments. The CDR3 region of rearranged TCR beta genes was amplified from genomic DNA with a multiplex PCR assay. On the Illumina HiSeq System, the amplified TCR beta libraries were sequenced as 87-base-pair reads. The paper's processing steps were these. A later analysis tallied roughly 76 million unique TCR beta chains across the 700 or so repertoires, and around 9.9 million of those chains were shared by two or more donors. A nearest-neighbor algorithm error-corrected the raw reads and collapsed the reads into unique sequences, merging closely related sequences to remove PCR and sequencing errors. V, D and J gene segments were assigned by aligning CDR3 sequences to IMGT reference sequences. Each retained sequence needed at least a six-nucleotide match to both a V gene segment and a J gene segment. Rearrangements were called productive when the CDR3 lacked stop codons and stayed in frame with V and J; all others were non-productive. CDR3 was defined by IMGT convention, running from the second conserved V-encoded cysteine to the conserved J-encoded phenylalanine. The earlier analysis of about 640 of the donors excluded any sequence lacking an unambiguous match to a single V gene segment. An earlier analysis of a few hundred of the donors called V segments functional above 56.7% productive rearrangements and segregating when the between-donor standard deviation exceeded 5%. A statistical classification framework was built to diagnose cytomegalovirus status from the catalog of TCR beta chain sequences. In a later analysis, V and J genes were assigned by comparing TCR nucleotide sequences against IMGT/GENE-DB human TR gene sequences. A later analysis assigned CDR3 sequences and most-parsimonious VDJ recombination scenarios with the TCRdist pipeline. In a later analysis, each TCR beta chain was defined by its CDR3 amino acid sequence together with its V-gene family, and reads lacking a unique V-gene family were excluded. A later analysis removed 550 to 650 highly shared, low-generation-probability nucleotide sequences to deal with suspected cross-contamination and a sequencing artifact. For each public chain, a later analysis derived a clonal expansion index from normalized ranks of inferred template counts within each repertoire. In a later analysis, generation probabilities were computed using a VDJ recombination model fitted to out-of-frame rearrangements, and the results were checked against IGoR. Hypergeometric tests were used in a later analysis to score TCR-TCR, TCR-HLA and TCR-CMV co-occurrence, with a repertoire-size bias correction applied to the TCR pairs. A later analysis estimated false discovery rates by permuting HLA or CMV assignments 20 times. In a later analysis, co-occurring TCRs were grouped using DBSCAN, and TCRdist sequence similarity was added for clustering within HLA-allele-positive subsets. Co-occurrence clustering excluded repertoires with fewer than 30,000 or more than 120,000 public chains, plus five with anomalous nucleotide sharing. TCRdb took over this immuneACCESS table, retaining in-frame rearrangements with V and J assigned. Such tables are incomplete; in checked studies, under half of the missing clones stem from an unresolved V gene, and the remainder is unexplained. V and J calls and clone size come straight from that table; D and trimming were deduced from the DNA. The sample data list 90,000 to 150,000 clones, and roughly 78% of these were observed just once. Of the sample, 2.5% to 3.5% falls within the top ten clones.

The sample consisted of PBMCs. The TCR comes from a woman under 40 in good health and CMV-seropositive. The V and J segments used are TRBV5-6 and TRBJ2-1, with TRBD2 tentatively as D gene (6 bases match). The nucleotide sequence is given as TGTGCCAGCAGCTTGGGGAGGGCAAGAGGGGACAATGAGCAGTTCTTC. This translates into CASSLGRARGDNEQFF.